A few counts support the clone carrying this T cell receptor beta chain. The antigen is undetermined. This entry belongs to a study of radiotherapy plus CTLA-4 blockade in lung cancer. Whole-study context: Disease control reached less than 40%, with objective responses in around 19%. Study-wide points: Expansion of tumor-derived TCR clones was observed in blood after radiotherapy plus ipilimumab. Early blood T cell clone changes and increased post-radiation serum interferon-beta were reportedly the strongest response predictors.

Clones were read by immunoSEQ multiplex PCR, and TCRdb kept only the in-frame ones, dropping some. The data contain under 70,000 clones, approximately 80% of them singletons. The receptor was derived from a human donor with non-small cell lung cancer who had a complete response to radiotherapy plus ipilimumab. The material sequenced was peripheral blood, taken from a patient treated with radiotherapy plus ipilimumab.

The CDR3 region is CASSTSSGGEQYF. As DNA, the CDR3 is TGTGCCAGCAGCACAAGTTCAGGGGGCGAGCAGTACTTC. This chain connects TRBV7-2 to TRBJ2-7; the match to TRBD1 covers 7 bases. Germline V gives CDR1 SGHTA, CDR2 FQGNSA. The CDR3 has 13 residues. The junction had 7 bases not matched to a gene; V was cut back by 5 bases and J by 6 bases.